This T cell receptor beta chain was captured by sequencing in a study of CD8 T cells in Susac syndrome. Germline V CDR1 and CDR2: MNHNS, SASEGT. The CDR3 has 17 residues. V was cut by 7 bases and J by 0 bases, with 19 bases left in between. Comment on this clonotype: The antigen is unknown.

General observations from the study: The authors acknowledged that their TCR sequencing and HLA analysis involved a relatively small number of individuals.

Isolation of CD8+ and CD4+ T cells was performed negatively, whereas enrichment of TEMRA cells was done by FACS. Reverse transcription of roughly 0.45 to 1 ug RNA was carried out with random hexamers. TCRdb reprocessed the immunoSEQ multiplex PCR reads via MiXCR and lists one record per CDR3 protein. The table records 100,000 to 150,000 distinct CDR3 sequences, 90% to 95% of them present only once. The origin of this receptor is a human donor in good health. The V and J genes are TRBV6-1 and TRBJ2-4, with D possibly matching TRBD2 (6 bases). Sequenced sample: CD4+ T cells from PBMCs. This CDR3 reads CASTSGMAGLAKNIQYF. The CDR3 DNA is TGTGCCAGCACCTCGGGGATGGCGGGGTTAGCCAAAAACATTCAGTACTTC.